This T cell receptor beta chain was found in a study of blood T cell repertoires in COVID-19. For the study at large: Donors in the United States, Italy and Spain gave samples during acute or convalescent COVID-19.

This clone was counted between two and nine times. V was cut by 11 bases and J by 10 bases, with 15 bases left in between. The germline V gene encodes CDR1 MNHEY and CDR2 SMNVEV (reference sequence). The CDR3 is 12 residues long. Authors' processing steps: How many nucleated cells were present was estimated from reference gene primer amplification. Here immunoSEQ multiplex PCR was the method, and the copy in TCRdb shows in-frame clones only, minus some. V and J calls and clone size come straight from that table; D and trimming were deduced from the DNA. The table includes tens of thousands of clones, more than 75% detected once.

The sequencing input was peripheral blood. The chain has TRBV27 and TRBJ1-6; D remains unclear. The TCR sequence derives from an elderly man with active COVID-19. The chain's CDR3 is CACGGLLSPLHF. The CDR3 DNA follows: TGTGCCTGCGGAGGCCTGTTGTCACCCCTCCACTTT.